Below, 4 T cell receptor beta chains from the same sample are listed, as sequenced in a study of vaccination effects on CD4 cells after COVID-19 (dated by TCRdb to the early 2020s). The ViraFEST assay stimulated PBMC with viral peptide pools and then used TCR sequencing to identify antigen-specific CD4+ T cell clonotypes by expansion. After around ten days of culture, CD4+ T cells were isolated with the EasySep CD4+ T cell isolation kit. None of the healthy vaccine recipients had a prior SARS-CoV-2 infection, which was confirmed by nucleocapsid antibody tests that came back negative both before and after vaccination. Libraries were made using the immunoSEQ multiplex PCR assay. Here the immuneACCESS table is served through TCRdb, limited to in-frame sequences with V and J called. Missing clones are a known gap in these copies; in checked studies unresolved V genes cover under half, and the rest lacks a known reason. Recorded for this sample are 27,000 or so clones; around 75% of them occurred a single time. 22% of the sample is in the top ten clones.

These receptors have no known antigen. The sample consisted of CD4+ T cells from PBMCs cultured with HCoV-NL63 spike peptides, taken before COVID-19 vaccination. Sample cell subset or site, as interpreted from the label and publication: HCoV-NL63 spike overlapping peptide pool stimulation. All receptors derive from a human donor who received a COVID-19 vaccine.

The CDR3 here is CAWNPRGQGNYNEQFF. CDR3 coding DNA: TGTGCCTGGAATCCCCGGGGACAGGGAAATTACAATGAGCAGTTCTTC. The chain employs TRBV30 and TRBJ2-1; TRBD1 matches at 9 bases. The germline V gene has CDR1 GTSNPN and CDR2 SVGIG (reference sequence). The CDR3 has 16 residues. V was clipped by 4 bases and J by 4 bases; unmatched bases: 11.

As to this clone: Without the conserved terminal phenylalanine or tryptophan, this CDR3 likely stems from a read error. No DNA is shown, since the ends of the CDR3 on it are uncertain; the CDR3 is the one TCRdb lists. The V gene is TRBV24-1, the J gene TRBJ2-7. The CDR3 length equals 9 residues, ends included. Germline loops: CDR1 KGHDR, CDR2 SFDVKD. CDR3 loop: CATSVPTWG.

The rearrangement uses TRBV4-3 and TRBJ1-1; no clear D gene. Trimming stripped 5 bases from V and 0 bases from J, with 7 bases between. Germline V lookup: CDR1 LGHNA, CDR2 YSLEER. The CDR3 spans 13 residues. This CDR3 reads CASSIALNTEAFF. The CDR3 DNA is TGCGCCAGCAGCATAGCTTTGAACACTGAAGCTTTCTTT.

This clone has a handful of counts. In DNA, the CDR3 is TGCGCCAGCAGCCCCGGATCGGGACAGGGGACCCAGTACTTC. Translating gives CASSPGSGQGTQYF. The rearrangement uses TRBV5-1 and TRBJ2-5; 9 bases are shared with TRBD1. The V and J ends lost 4 bases and 7 bases, in that order; junction bases with no gene match: 8. The CDR3 covers 14 residues. The germline CDR1 and CDR2 sequences are SGHRS and YFSETQ.